This T cell receptor beta chain was obtained from a study of CD8 T cells in ankylosing spondylitis. Study observations and caveats: Disease-linked clones bore a CD8+ phenotype and were relatively rare in peripheral blood. Earlier reports found some motif variants in synovial fluid and blood in reactive arthritis. Seven to nine highly homologous variants formed a TCR beta motif that appeared characteristic of ankylosing spondylitis blood. Reportedly, matched ankylosing spondylitis synovial fluid was significantly enriched for disease-linked clones.

With respect to this clonotype: Antigen specificity is unknown.

Germline trimming cut 4 bases from V and 6 bases from J; bases unmatched to any gene: 8. Germline V gene lookup returns CDR1 LGHNA and CDR2 YSLEER. The CDR3 is 15 residues long. Quantitative molecular-barcoded 5'-RACE generated the TCR beta libraries. One entry per CDR3 protein results from TCRdb running MiXCR on the 5' RACE reads. This sample carries around 770,000 distinct CDR3 sequences, 12% of them seen once, and the ten largest clones take more than 0.5%. The TCR sequence derives from a male donor with ankylosing spondylitis. The sequencing input was blood, either unsorted or a sorted T cell fraction (not recorded which). The chain is built from TRBV4-3 and TRBJ2-4; 8 bases match TRBD1. The CDR3 DNA reads TGCGCCAGCAGCCTCGGACAGGGTGGGGGAAACATTCAGTACTTC. This encodes CASSLGQGGGNIQYF.